This T cell receptor (beta chain) stems from a study of CD8 T cells in Susac syndrome. The overall study: There were Susac syndrome patients who were therapy-naive at blood draw, others on corticosteroids, and others on intravenous immunoglobulin alone.

Study-wide points: No clonal expansion appeared among CD4+ T cells in Susac patients.

The diagnostic criteria for definite or probable disease, as recently defined, were met by the patients with Susac syndrome. Of note for this clonotype: Its cognate antigen is unknown.

Random hexamers were used to reverse transcribe about 0.5 to 1 ug of RNA. The TCR beta CDR3 was amplified by immunoSEQ multiplex PCR across 54 Vbeta, 13 Jbeta. TCRdb redid the calling of the immunoSEQ multiplex PCR reads with MiXCR, one entry per CDR3 protein. This table holds some 68,000 distinct CDR3 sequences, roughly 93% found once. The source is a human donor with Susac syndrome. Sequencing was performed on CD4+ T cells from PBMCs.

This CDR3 is CATLRRWGTDTQYF. The CDR3 DNA sequence: TGTGCCACCCTCCGCCGATGGGGCACAGATACGCAGTATTTT. The chain carries TRBV5-8 and TRBJ2-3; no firm D call. The V end lost 9 bases, the J end lost 1 base, and 15 bases lay between the germline ends. Germline CDR1 is SGHTS and CDR2 is YDEGEE. This CDR3 contains 14 residues. The full variable domain, its missing parts supplied by reference TRBV5-8 and TRBJ2-3, is EAGVTQSPTHLIKTRGQQATLRCSPISGHTSVYWYQQALGLGLQFLLWYDEGEERNRGNFPPRFSGRQFPNYSSELNVNALELEDSALYLCATLRRWGTDTQYFGPGTRLTVL.